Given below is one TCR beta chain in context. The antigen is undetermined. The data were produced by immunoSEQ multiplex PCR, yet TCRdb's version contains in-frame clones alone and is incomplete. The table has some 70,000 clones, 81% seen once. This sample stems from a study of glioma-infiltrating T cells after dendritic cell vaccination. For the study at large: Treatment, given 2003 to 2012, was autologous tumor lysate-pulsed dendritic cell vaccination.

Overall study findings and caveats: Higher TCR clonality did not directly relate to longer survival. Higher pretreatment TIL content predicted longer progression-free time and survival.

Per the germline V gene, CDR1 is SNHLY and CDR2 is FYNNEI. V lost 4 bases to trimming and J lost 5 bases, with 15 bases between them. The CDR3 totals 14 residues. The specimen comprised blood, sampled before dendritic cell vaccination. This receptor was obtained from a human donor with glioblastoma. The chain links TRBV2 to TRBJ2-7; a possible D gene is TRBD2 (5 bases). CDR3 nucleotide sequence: TGTGCCAGCAGTGTGAGAAGGGTGGAGGACGAGCAGTACTTC. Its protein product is CASSVRRVEDEQYF.